These 21 T cell receptor beta chains were all obtained from the same sample, sequenced in a study of control samples from healthy donors and cancer patients. Clones were sequenced by immunoSEQ multiplex PCR, and TCRdb holds only the in-frame ones, with some missing. The sample includes about 410,000 clones, over 75% seen only once; the top ten take around 6.4%. The specimen sequenced was PBMCs. These receptor sequences come from a man aged 35 to 55 with head and neck cancer.

The CDR3 bases are TGTGCCAGCAGTGACAGGGGGGGAATCCCGAACACTGAAGCTTTCTTT. Translating gives CASSDRGGIPNTEAFF. The rearrangement uses TRBV6-4 and TRBJ1-1; tentative D call: TRBD1 (6 bases). Trimming took 2 bases from V and 1 from J, leaving 14 bases between them. This CDR3 comprises 16 residues. The germline CDR1 and CDR2 sequences are MRHNA and SNTAGT.

The chain combines TRBV7-3 with TRBJ1-4; D is ambiguous. Trimming pared 4 bases from V and 10 bases from J, leaving 13 bases between. Germline-derived CDR1 and CDR2 are SGHTA and FQGTGA. The CDR3 runs 13 residues. The CDR3 nucleotides read TGTGCCAGCAGCTCCGAACCCGACGGAAAACTGTTTTTT. Residues: CASSSEPDGKLFF.

This chain links TRBV24-1 with TRBJ2-3, with 8 bases aligning to TRBD1. The CDR3 runs to 15 residues. The V and J ends lost 6 bases and 3 bases, in that order; junction bases with no gene match: 7. CDR1 and CDR2 (germline): KGHDR, SFDVKD. The CDR3 bases are TGTGCCACCAGTTTAGCCGGACAGGGTACAGATACGCAGTATTTT. Protein: CATSLAGQGTDTQYF.

The rearrangement joins TRBV6-6 to TRBJ2-1; no definite D call. V lost 6 bases, J lost 7 bases, and 10 bases lay in between. This CDR3 spans 12 amino acids. Germline CDR1 and CDR2: MNHNY and SVGAGI (reference sequence). The CDR3 protein is CASRPETNEQFF. The CDR3 DNA sequence: TGTGCCAGCAGACCCGAAACTAATGAGCAGTTCTTC.

The rearrangement joins TRBV24-1 to TRBJ2-1; D may be TRBD1 (6 bases). V lost 5 bases and J 4 bases, leaving 8 bases between the germline ends. There are 13 residues in the CDR3. Germline V CDR1 and CDR2: KGHDR, SFDVKD. CDR3 sequence: CATSGTEYNEQFF. The DNA of the CDR3 is TGTGCCACCAGTGGGACAGAGTACAATGAGCAGTTCTTC.

This clone was observed a handful of times. The chain uses TRBV6-4 and TRBJ2-7, with 8 bases identical to TRBD1. The germline gives CDR1 MRHNA, CDR2 SNTAGT. The CDR3 totals 14 residues. V lost 4 bases and J lost 1; bases outside the gene matches: 3. The CDR3 coding sequence is TGTGCCAGCAGTGTGACAGGGGATTCCTACGAGCAGTACTTC. This encodes CASSVTGDSYEQYF.

This rearrangement joins TRBV4-2 to TRBJ2-5; D is ambiguous. Between the trimmed V and J ends, which lost 2 bases and 0 bases, there was a span of 10 bases. Germline values: CDR1 LGHNA, CDR2 YNFKEQ. CDR3 length equals 15 residues. The CDR3 region has the DNA TGTGCCAGCAGCCAAAGTCAGCTGAACCAAGAGACCCAGTACTTC. This gives the protein CASSQSQLNQETQYF.

V is TRBV12-3 or TRBV12-4 and J is TRBJ2-1, with D possibly being TRBD1 (5 bases). V was pared by 6 bases and J by 6 bases, with 12 bases between. The CDR3 sequence is 13 residues long. The CDR3 here is CASSKDSLNEQFF. The CDR3, as DNA: TGTGCCAGCAGCAAAGACAGCCTCAATGAGCAGTTCTTC.

V usage is TRBV6-4 and J usage is TRBJ1-2, with 7 bases that match TRBD1. The CDR3 is 13 amino acids. The germline gives CDR1 MRHNA, CDR2 SNTAGT. V gave up 6 bases and J gave up 5 bases; unmatched junction bases: 6. The DNA of the CDR3 is TGTGCCAGCAGCGGACAGGTCCGATATGGCTACACCTTC. It yields the protein CASSGQVRYGYTF.

The CDR3 DNA reads TGTGCCAGCAGCTTAGGAGACAGGGGTTTCAACACTGAAGCTTTCTTT. This sequence encodes CASSLGDRGFNTEAFF. The chain joins TRBV11-1 to TRBJ1-1; 8 nucleotides line up with TRBD1. Looked up from germline, CDR1 is SGHAT and CDR2 is FQDESV (reference sequence). The CDR3 covers 16 residues. V lost 1 base and J lost 2; bases outside the gene matches: 6.

This clone was counted once. The J gene is TRBJ2-1, the V gene TRBV20-1, with TRBD2 matching over 7 bases. CDR1 DFQATT and CDR2 SNEGSKA come from the germline V gene (reference sequence). J gave up 3 bases and V 3 bases, and 5 bases lay outside the gene matches. There are 14 residues in the CDR3. The CDR3 region has the DNA TGCAGTGCTAGTGGGCTAGCGGACTACAATGAGCAGTTCTTC. Its translation is CSASGLADYNEQFF.

The genes are TRBV25-1 and TRBJ2-3; D not resolved. CDR3 size: 11 residues. Trimming removed 4 bases from V and 4 bases from J, with 3 bases in between. In germline, CDR1 is MGHDK, CDR2 SYGVNS. CDR3 residues: CASSVSDTQYF. The CDR3 DNA follows: TGTGCCAGCAGTGTCTCAGATACGCAGTATTTT.

The chain has TRBV9 and TRBJ2-1, with D perhaps assigned TRBD1 or TRBD2 (6 bases each). This CDR3 has 15 residues. Trimming took off 2 bases at V and 0 bases at J, with 9 bases between the two ends. CDR1 SGDLS and CDR2 YYNGEE come from the germline V gene. The CDR3 here is CASSVRDISYNEQFF. CDR3 bases: TGTGCCAGCAGCGTGCGGGACATCTCCTACAATGAGCAGTTCTTC.

This sequence joins TRBV27 and TRBJ1-1; D is unclear. This CDR3 is built from 15 residues. The V and J ends lost 7 bases and 2 bases respectively, with 17 bases between them. The germline gives CDR1 MNHEY, CDR2 SMNVEV (reference sequence). The CDR3 DNA follows: TGTGCCAGCATCCTTCGGGTGGGAGAAAACACTGAAGCTTTCTTT. Protein: CASILRVGENTEAFF.

V and J are TRBV28 and TRBJ2-6; D is undetermined. Germline V gene data show CDR1 as MDHEN and CDR2 as SYDVKM. The CDR3 spans 15 residues. V was shortened by 4 bases and J by 2 bases, with 9 bases between the two germline ends. CDR3 residues: CASSWTDTGANVLTF. CDR3 nucleotide sequence: TGTGCCAGCAGTTGGACGGATACTGGGGCCAACGTCCTGACTTTC.

Of note for this clone: Other nucleotide sequences in the sample specify the same CDR3. The gene calls are TRBV7-2 and TRBJ2-3, with D possibly TRBD2 on 7 matching bases. Per the germline V gene, CDR1 is SGHTA and CDR2 is FQGNSA. V lost 1 base and J lost 2, with 10 bases in between. There are 15 residues in the CDR3. This CDR3 is CASSLVGGPTDTQYF. The CDR3, as DNA: TGTGCCAGCAGCTTAGTCGGGGGGCCCACAGATACGCAGTATTTT.

To note about this clone: The same CDR3 is also encoded by other DNA sequences in this sample. The gene calls are TRBV11-2 and TRBJ2-3; 7 nucleotides agree with TRBD2. The CDR3 length is 15 residues. Per germline, CDR1 SGHAT and CDR2 FQNNGV. V trimming: 1 base; J trimming: 0 bases; junction bases outside the gene matches: 1. The chain's CDR3 is CASSLGGGSTDTQYF. CDR3 bases: TGTGCCAGCAGCTTAGGGGGAGGGAGCACAGATACGCAGTATTTT.

The rearrangement uses TRBV5-1 and TRBJ1-6; 9 bases map to TRBD1. This CDR3 contains 12 residues. Germline-derived CDR1 and CDR2 are SGHRS and YFSETQ. V was pared by 4 bases and J by 14 bases, with 4 bases of the junction left unmatched. CDR3 sequence: CASSRDRVTLHF. The CDR3, as DNA: TGCGCCAGCAGCCGGGACAGGGTAACCCTCCACTTT.

In this sample, this clone is medium-sized. The chain recombines TRBV5-4 with TRBJ1-2; perhaps TRBD1 as D (5 bases). The CDR3 runs 15 residues. The V end was cut by 0 bases, the J end by 4 bases, with 13 bases between. Germline CDR1 reads SGHNT; CDR2 reads YYREEE (reference sequence). CDR3 region: CASSLVFKGSYGYTF. The DNA for the CDR3 is TGTGCCAGCAGCTTGGTTTTCAAGGGGTCCTATGGCTACACCTTC. The whole variable domain, remainder taken from reference TRBV5-4 and TRBJ1-2, is ETGVTQSPTHLIKTRGQQVTLRCSSQSGHNTVSWYQQALGQGPQFIFQYYREEENGRGNFPPRFSGLQFPNYSSELNVNALELDDSALYLCASSLVFKGSYGYTFGSGTRLTVV.

CDR3 sequence: CASSPRDRHNEQFF. For the CDR3, the DNA is TGTGCCAGCAGCCCCCGGGACAGACACAATGAGCAGTTCTTC. The chain couples TRBV7-2 to TRBJ2-1; 7 bases are a match to TRBD1. The germline gives CDR1 SGHTA, CDR2 FQGNSA. V lost 5 bases to trimming and J lost 5 bases; unmatched junction nucleotides: 6. The CDR3 runs to 14 residues.

V is TRBV5-4 and J is TRBJ2-2, with D unresolved. In germline, CDR1 is SGHNT, CDR2 YYREEE (reference sequence). CDR3 length: 12 residues. Trimming shortened V by 2 bases and J by 3 bases, and 2 bases separated the two germline ends. CDR3 DNA sequence: TGTGCCAGCAGCTTTTACACCGGGGAGCTGTTTTTT. Its translation: CASSFYTGELFF.